This T cell receptor beta chain comes out of a study of T cells in Graves' hyperthyroidism and ophthalmopathy. This CDR3 region has 16 residues. With 1 base clipped from V and 0 bases from J, the junction kept 2 bases outside the gene matches. CDR1 is SGHTA and CDR2 is FQGNSA in the germline V gene. What was amplified from RNA transcripts were TCR beta CDR3 regions. RT-PCR in the first round (using the HTBI primer set) targeted the TCR CDR3. Via MiXCR, TCRdb re-called the multiplex PCR reads, giving one row per CDR3 protein. The table has roughly 550,000 distinct CDR3 sequences, roughly a sixth seen once. This clonotype appeared many times.

The TCR originated in a woman in her twenties or thirties with Graves' ophthalmopathy. This sequence joins TRBV7-2 and TRBJ2-1; 8 nucleotides match TRBD1. Sequencing used blood. CDR3 residues: CASSLEDRVSYNEQFF. The CDR3 DNA sequence: TGTGCCAGCAGCTTAGAGGACAGGGTCTCCTACAATGAGCAGTTCTTC.